The TCR beta chain under discussion was sequenced for a study of shared clonotypes between healthy human individuals. The repertoire was sequenced with immunoSEQ multiplex PCR; TCRdb's copy has only in-frame clones and lacks some. Of about a million clones listed, more than 60% are singletons. Healthy HIV-negative adults with no recent acute infections or vaccinations were recruited as donors. The clonotype was recovered from a man aged 18 to 30 in good health. The sequencing sample was made of memory CD4+ T cells sorted from blood. Subset of the sample: CD45RA-negative fraction.

The CDR3, as DNA: TGTGCTAGTGGTACAGGGGCCGATGAAAAACTGTTTTTT. Translating it yields CASGTGADEKLFF. The chain carries TRBV12-5 and TRBJ1-4; 7 bases agree with TRBD1. The CDR3 length is 13 residues. Germline CDR1 LGHNT, CDR2 FRNRAP. The V gene end was trimmed by 5 bases and the J gene end by 6 bases; junction bases not matched to a gene: 3.